The 18 T cell receptor beta chains given below trace back to one sample, sequenced in a study of cytomegalovirus exposure and HLA in healthy donors. Vbeta (60) and Jbeta (13) primers were used in the PCR. Using immunoSEQ multiplex PCR, the repertoire was profiled, and TCRdb retains in-frame clones only, with some absent. The sample includes about 200,000 clones. The sequencing sample was made of PBMCs. Receptor source: a girl aged 2 to 10 in good health and CMV-seropositive.

The chain couples TRBV7-2 to TRBJ2-5; the D gene is possibly TRBD2 (7 bases). V lost 5 bases and J lost 5, with 12 bases in between. The CDR3 has 13 residues. Germline V gene lookup returns CDR1 SGHTA and CDR2 FQGNSA. CDR3 loop: CASSPRGGETQYF. The CDR3 nucleotides read TGTGCCAGCAGCCCTAGGGGGGGGGAGACCCAGTACTTC.

This chain links TRBV13 with TRBJ2-1, with 9 bases aligning to TRBD1. Unmatched junction bases numbered 6, after V lost 1 base and J lost 5 bases. Germline V lookup: CDR1 PRHDT, CDR2 FYEKMQ (reference sequence). The CDR3 is 16 residues long. For the CDR3, the DNA is TGTGCCAGCAGCTTAGTTTCCGGACAGGGGAACAATGAGCAGTTCTTC. Amino acid sequence: CASSLVSGQGNNEQFF.

The chain combines TRBV19 with TRBJ2-7, with 7 bases matching TRBD2. V shed 3 bases, J shed 5 bases, and the junction held 10 bases outside the gene matches. There are 15 residues in the CDR3. Germline V gene sequence: CDR1 LNHDA, CDR2 SQIVND (reference sequence). Here the CDR3 reads CASSMGSREDNEQYF. DNA of the CDR3: TGTGCCAGTAGTATGGGCAGCCGGGAGGATAACGAGCAGTACTTC.

Regarding this clone: One end of the junction does not line up with germline, which may come from a read error. The chain combines TRBV29-1 with TRBJ2-3, with D possibly TRBD2 on 6 matching bases. The CDR3 loop spans 15 amino acids. Germline V gene data show CDR1 as SQVTM and CDR2 as ANQGSEA. The CDR3 DNA is TGCAGCGTGGCAAACGACCTCACAGATACGCGGAGGGCTTTTTTT. Encoded protein: CSVANDLTDTRRAFF.

This chain connects TRBV28 to TRBJ2-5; 7 bases are shared with TRBD2. Germline CDR1 reads MDHEN; CDR2 reads SYDVKM. V lost 5 bases to trimming and J lost 0 bases; unmatched junction nucleotides: 3. There are 14 residues in the CDR3. The CDR3 sequence: CASSLGLDQETQYF. DNA of the CDR3: TGTGCCAGCAGTCTTGGACTAGACCAAGAGACCCAGTACTTC.

J is TRBJ1-4 and V is TRBV5-1, with TRBD1 matching 10 bases. With V trimmed by 4 bases and J by 0 bases, 0 bases remained unmatched. Germline V gives CDR1 SGHRS, CDR2 YFSETQ. There are 15 residues in the CDR3. This CDR3 is CASSGTGATNEKLFF. The CDR3 nucleotides are TGCGCCAGCAGCGGGACAGGGGCAACTAATGAAAAACTGTTTTTT.

The chain couples TRBV6-1 to TRBJ2-1, with D possibly TRBD1 on 6 matching bases. The CDR3 totals 19 residues. The ends were cut back, 2 bases at V and 6 bases at J, with 26 bases in the middle. In germline, CDR1 is MNHNS, CDR2 SASEGT. CDR3 in amino acids: CASSEPGQTSQGGTNEQFF. The DNA of the CDR3 is TGTGCCAGCAGTGAACCGGGACAAACCTCCCAAGGGGGAACCAATGAGCAGTTCTTC.

The chain carries TRBV30 and TRBJ2-3, with D uncertain. Germline-derived CDR1 and CDR2 are GTSNPN and SVGIG (reference sequence). Trimming removed 0 bases from V and 2 bases from J, with 12 bases in between. This CDR3 is 15 amino acids long. CDR3 sequence: CAWSVLRGFTDTQYF. CDR3 nucleotide sequence: TGTGCCTGGAGTGTACTGCGCGGATTCACAGATACGCAGTATTTT.

V gene TRBV5-1 combines with J gene TRBJ2-1; 10 bases align to TRBD2. CDR1 and CDR2 (germline): SGHRS, YFSETQ. J lost 0 bases, V lost 3 bases, and 0 bases had no gene match. The CDR3 contains 15 residues. The CDR3 sequence is CASSSSGSSYNEQFF. CDR3 DNA: TGCGCCAGCAGCTCTAGCGGGAGCTCCTACAATGAGCAGTTCTTC.

The gene calls are TRBV5-4 and TRBJ2-7, with 8 bases lining up with TRBD2. The junction had 8 bases not matched to a gene; V was cut back by 3 bases and J by 3 bases. The germline V gene has CDR1 SGHNT and CDR2 YYREEE (reference sequence). CDR3 length equals 15 residues. CDR3 sequence reads: CASSYTGTSGYEQYF. CDR3 DNA sequence: TGTGCCAGCAGCTATACCGGGACTAGTGGCTACGAGCAGTACTTC.

The chain recombines TRBV2 with TRBJ1-3; 7 nucleotides line up with TRBD1. Germline V gene data show CDR1 as SNHLY and CDR2 as FYNNEI. The trim removed 6 bases at V and 4 bases at J, leaving 3 bases unmatched. This CDR3 is built from 13 residues. The CDR3 loop reads CASRQGSGNTIYF. The CDR3 DNA reads TGTGCCAGCAGACAGGGGTCGGGAAACACCATATATTTT.

The chain recombines TRBV27 with TRBJ1-4; 7 bases align to TRBD1. Looked up from germline, CDR1 is MNHEY and CDR2 is SMNVEV (reference sequence). The CDR3 covers 15 residues. V lost 6 bases to trimming and J lost 7 bases; unmatched junction nucleotides: 11. The CDR3 loop reads CASRERQGGVEKLFF. Here the CDR3 DNA reads TGTGCCAGCAGAGAGAGACAGGGTGGGGTTGAAAAACTGTTTTTT.

The chain combines TRBV19 with TRBJ2-3, with D possibly matching TRBD1 (6 bases). The CDR3 is 15 amino acids. In germline, CDR1 is LNHDA, CDR2 SQIVND (reference sequence). Trimming removed 3 bases at V and 1 base at J, with 11 bases between. The CDR3 loop is CASSIQGIGTDTQYF. For the CDR3, the DNA is TGTGCCAGTAGTATCCAGGGGATCGGCACAGATACGCAGTATTTT.

V and J are TRBV15 and TRBJ2-7; 7 bases map to TRBD2. CDR3 length: 17 residues. Trimming took 0 bases from V and 2 from J; bases not matched to a gene: 10. The V gene's germline CDR1 is LNHNV and CDR2 YYDKDF (reference sequence). CDR3 region: CATSREGPPGTTYEQYF. The CDR3 DNA follows: TGTGCCACCAGCAGAGAGGGCCCCCCCGGGACTACCTACGAGCAGTACTTC.

The V and J genes are TRBV6-1 and TRBJ2-1, with TRBD1 matching 7 bases. This CDR3 spans 17 amino acids. V shed 1 base and J 8 bases; nucleotides not matched to a gene: 14. Germline V gene data show CDR1 as MNHNS and CDR2 as SASEGT. The CDR3 DNA reads as TGTGCCAGCAGTGAAGTTCTCGACAGGGTGGTAAGGGATGAGCAGTTCTTC. It codes for CASSEVLDRVVRDEQFF.

The J gene is TRBJ2-5, the V gene TRBV6-1; tentatively, D is TRBD2 (5 bases). The DNA matches TRBJ2-7 better at its end, which makes the J call doubtful. CDR3 length equals 15 residues. Germline V gene sequence: CDR1 MNHNS, CDR2 SASEGT. In DNA form, the CDR3 reads TGTGCCAGCAGGGGAGAATTCGGAATAGCCTACGAGCAGTACTTC. This translates into CASRGEFGIAYEQYF.

This chain joins TRBV4-1 and TRBJ1-2, with 10 bases fitting TRBD1. V shed 1 base and J 10 bases; nucleotides not matched to a gene: 3. CDR3 length: 13 amino acids. Germline CDR1 is MGHRA and CDR2 is YSYEKL. The CDR3 reads CASSQAGQGTYTF. The CDR3 DNA sequence: TGCGCCAGCAGCCAAGCGGGACAGGGGACCTACACCTTC.

This rearrangement joins TRBV9 to TRBJ1-2; 9 bases are a match to TRBD1. The CDR3 has 15 residues. The germline V gene has CDR1 SGDLS and CDR2 YYNGEE. V lost 3 bases and J lost 4; bases outside the gene matches: 7. Written as DNA, the CDR3 is TGTGCCAGCAGCGAAGGGGACAGGGATTTCTATGGCTACACCTTC. Encoded protein: CASSEGDRDFYGYTF.